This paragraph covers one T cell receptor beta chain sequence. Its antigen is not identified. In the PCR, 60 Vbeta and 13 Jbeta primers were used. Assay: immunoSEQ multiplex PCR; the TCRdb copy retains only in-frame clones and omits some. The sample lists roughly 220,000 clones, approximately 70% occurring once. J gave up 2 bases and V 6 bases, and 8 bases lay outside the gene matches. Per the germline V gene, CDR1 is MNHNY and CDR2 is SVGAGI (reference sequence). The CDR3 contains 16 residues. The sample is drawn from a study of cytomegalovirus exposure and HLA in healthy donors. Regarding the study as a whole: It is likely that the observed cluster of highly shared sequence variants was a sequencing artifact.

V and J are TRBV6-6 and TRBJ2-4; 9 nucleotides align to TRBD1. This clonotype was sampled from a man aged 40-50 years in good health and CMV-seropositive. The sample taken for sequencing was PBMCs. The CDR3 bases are TGTGCCAGCAGGTCACAGGGGGCAGGAACCAAAAACATTCAGTACTTC. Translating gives CASRSQGAGTKNIQYF.